There are many counts of the clone carrying this T cell receptor beta chain. The antigen is not known. The sample originates from a study of T cells after yellow fever vaccination. Study information: Fractions of limited cellularity were prepared by means of SMART-Seq v4 Ultra Low Input.

The CDR3 length is 13 residues. Trimming at V came to 4 bases and at J to 7 bases, leaving 4 bases not matched to a gene. CDR1 and CDR2 from the germline V gene are SQVTM and ANQGSEA. Whole-study results and caveats: The study found a weaker secondary response that peaked faster, day 5 versus 15. The booster response re-showed most primary clones: over 95% CD4, more than 80% CD8.

A 5'RACE template-switching step, the method used to make TCR cDNA, added a universal primer site and UMIs. MiXCR, run by TCRdb on the 5' RACE reads, gives a single entry per CDR3 protein. The sample yields over 110,000 distinct CDR3 sequences, 7.7% seen once. The receptor's source is a young man who received the YFV17D yellow fever vaccine. Sample: CD4+ T cells sorted from PBMCs, taken 5 days after the yellow fever booster vaccination. J is TRBJ1-6 and V is TRBV29-1; 7 bases are shared with TRBD1. CDR3: CSVGDSWNSPLHF. Here the CDR3 DNA reads TGCAGCGTTGGGGACAGTTGGAATTCACCCCTCCACTTT.